This TCR beta chain was sequenced for a study of human T cells and chemical hapten exposure. The time point is: pre-sensitization, week 0. Treatment given: therapeutic diphenylcyclopropenone sensitization with weekly scalp DPC. CDR3 length: 12 residues. Germline lookup yields CDR1 MNHEY and CDR2 SVGEGT. With 0 bases removed from V and 11 bases from J, the gap between germline ends came to 8 bases. Each CDR3 protein is one row after TCRdb ran MiXCR on the RACE reads. The table records 300,000 to 450,000 distinct CDR3 sequences, 4.5% to 5.5% of them present only once. On this clonotype itself: Its antigen is not known.

Study-wide points: Relative to controls, expanded TCRs formed significantly more large CDR3 similarity clusters.

The sample consisted of whole blood, taken in connection with sensitization to the hapten diphenylcyclopropenone (DPC). This receptor was taken from a woman between 18 and 30 years old with alopecia areata. Some clones in this sample may be carry-over from other donors' samples. V gene TRBV6-2 or TRBV6-3 combines with J gene TRBJ2-1; perhaps TRBD2 as D (7 bases). Written as DNA, the CDR3 is TGTGCCAGCAGTTACTCCGGGGGGCAGCAGTTCTTC. It translates to CASSYSGGQQFF.